Presented here are 5 T cell receptor beta chains from one specimen sequenced in a study of T cells in Graves' hyperthyroidism and ophthalmopathy. The CDR3 regions of TCR beta were amplified from RNA transcripts. Researchers ran a first-round RT-PCR on the TCR CDR3 using the HTBI primer set. TCRdb reprocessed the multiplex PCR reads via MiXCR and lists one record per CDR3 protein. This table holds about 480,000 distinct CDR3 sequences, around 14% found once. Sequencing input: blood. The receptors shown here come from a woman aged 18-30 years with Graves' hyperthyroidism.

This clonotype was found many times. The rearrangement links TRBV6-2 or TRBV6-3 to TRBJ1-5, with a tentative D call TRBD1 (6 bases). Trimming cost V 5 bases and J 2 bases, with 16 bases left between them. CDR1 is MNHEY, CDR2 SVGEGT, per germline. This CDR3 spans 16 amino acids. The CDR3 region is CASSPVVGAGNQPQHF. The CDR3 nucleotides are TGTGCCAGCAGTCCCGTGGTGGGGGCGGGCAATCAGCCCCAGCATTTT.

This clonotype was counted ten times or more. Here the CDR3 reads CASSPGLDYGYTF. The CDR3 coding sequence is TGTGCCAGCAGCCCCGGACTGGACTATGGCTACACCTTC. This chain uses TRBV6-2 or TRBV6-3 with TRBJ1-2; D is ambiguous. The length of the CDR3 is 13 residues. With 6 bases removed from V and 3 bases from J, the gap between germline ends came to 11 bases. CDR1 is MNHEY and CDR2 is SVGEGT in the germline V gene.

V usage is TRBV10-3 and J usage is TRBJ1-2; D gene ambiguous. The V gene lost 0 bases and the J gene lost 8 bases, with 13 bases spanning the gap. CDR3 length: 14 residues. Per germline, CDR1 ENHRY and CDR2 SYGVKD. The CDR3 sequence: CAISESMGRDGYTF. The CDR3 DNA follows: TGTGCCATCAGTGAGTCGATGGGGAGAGACGGCTACACCTTC.

There are a few counts of this clonotype. The chain uses TRBV9 and TRBJ2-1; perhaps TRBD2 as D (5 bases). The germline CDR1 and CDR2 sequences are SGDLS and YYNGEE. Trimming removed 4 bases at V and 0 bases at J, with 14 bases between. This CDR3 spans 16 amino acids. CDR3 residues: CASSHVLASSYNEQFF. CDR3 nucleotides: TGTGCCAGCAGCCACGTCTTAGCGAGCTCCTACAATGAGCAGTTCTTC.

This clonotype has more than one count but fewer than ten. The genes are TRBV4-2 and TRBJ1-1; D is ambiguous. Germline CDR1 reads LGHNA; CDR2 reads YNFKEQ. The length of the CDR3 is 13 residues. V lost 0 bases and J 7 bases, leaving 9 bases between the germline ends. The CDR3 DNA sequence: TGTGCCAGCAGCCAAGAACAGTGGAATGAAGCTTTCTTT. Its translation: CASSQEQWNEAFF.